The 10 T cell receptor beta chains in this list originate from one sample, sequenced in a study of identical twins (dated by TCRdb to about 2016). The receptor library was made with 5' RACE. Sequencing instrument: Illumina HiSeq 2000. Using fastp at Q25 and MiXCR, TCRdb reprocessed the public reads and kept productive beta chains. Every distinct CDR3 protein forms one entry, paired with its most common genes and DNA. The table for this sample lists 1.5 million to 2 million distinct CDR3 sequences; around a third of them were counted only once. The biggest ten clones account for 0.27% of the sample. Sequenced: cord blood. The receptors originated from a newborn girl in good health.

The table lists this clonotype with a few counts. This rearrangement joins TRBV3-1 to TRBJ2-7, with 12 positions matching TRBD2. The CDR3 has 15 residues. V shed 2 bases and J 4 bases; nucleotides not matched to a gene: 3. CDR1 is LGHDT, CDR2 YNNKEL, per germline (reference sequence). The CDR3 DNA follows: TGTGCCAGCAGCCAAAAACTAGCGGGGGGATACGAGCAGTACTTC. Its translation: CASSQKLAGGYEQYF.

The DNA of the CDR3 is TGTGCCAGCAGTTACCCCCACGGTGAGGACACTGAAGCTTTCTTT. The encoded protein is CASSYPHGEDTEAFF. The V call is TRBV6-2 or TRBV6-3, the J call TRBJ1-1; D not certain. The CDR3 consists of 15 residues. Germline values: CDR1 MNHEY, CDR2 SVGEGT. Trimming stripped 2 bases from V and 3 bases from J, with 13 bases between.

The chain has TRBV5-1 and TRBJ1-2; TRBD1 matches at 10 bases. With V trimmed by 0 bases and J by 6 bases, 8 bases remained unmatched. CDR3 length: 16 amino acids. In germline, CDR1 is SGHRS, CDR2 YFSETQ. The CDR3 loop is CASSLESRTGGDGYTF. Written as DNA, the CDR3 is TGCGCCAGCAGCTTGGAATCTAGGACAGGGGGTGATGGCTACACCTTC. The full variable domain, rest sourced from reference TRBV5-1 and TRBJ1-2, is KAGVTQTPRYLIKTRGQQVTLSCSPISGHRSVSWYQQTPGQGLQFLFEYFSETQRNKGNFPGRFSGRQFSNSRSEMNVSTLELGDSALYLCASSLESRTGGDGYTFGSGTRLTVV.

The chain employs TRBV12-3 or TRBV12-4 and TRBJ1-2; TRBD1 might be the D (5 bases). Trimming left V 3 bases short and J 3 bases short, with 11 bases between. This CDR3 has 14 amino acids. The CDR3 nucleotides are TGTGCCAGCAGTTTCGAGGGACCATACTATGGCTACACCTTC. This encodes CASSFEGPYYGYTF.

J is TRBJ1-5 and V is TRBV6-2 or TRBV6-3; D call uncertain. Trimming shortened V by 9 bases and J by 8 bases, and 17 bases separated the two germline ends. In germline, CDR1 is MNHEY, CDR2 SVGEGT. The CDR3 loop spans 13 amino acids. This CDR3 is CARGYGPSEPQHF. The CDR3 DNA sequence: TGTGCCAGGGGGTACGGGCCCTCCGAGCCCCAGCATTTT.

In this sample, this clonotype turned up many times. The rearrangement links TRBV3-1 to TRBJ2-7; D remains unclear. Germline V gives CDR1 LGHDT, CDR2 YNNKEL (reference sequence). Trimming removed 1 base from V and 3 bases from J, with 4 bases in between. The CDR3 length is 12 residues. CDR3 DNA: TGTGCCAGCAGCCAAGTAAACTACGAGCAGTACTTC. Protein: CASSQVNYEQYF.

The J gene is TRBJ1-1, the V gene TRBV2; D may be TRBD1 (6 bases). Germline V gives CDR1 SNHLY, CDR2 FYNNEI. With 0 bases removed from V and 2 bases from J, the gap between germline ends came to 10 bases. The CDR3 has 15 amino acids. CDR3 in DNA: TGTGCCAGCAGTGAAGCGCGACAGGCCAACACTGAAGCTTTCTTT. The encoded protein is CASSEARQANTEAFF.

Regarding this clonotype: A junction end diverges from the germline sequence, so it may reflect a read error. V usage is TRBV29-1 and J usage is TRBJ2-3, with 9 bases aligning to TRBD1. From germline, CDR1 is SQVTM and CDR2 ANQGSEA. The CDR3 runs 14 residues. The CDR3: CSVGPQGAADTRYF. CDR3 bases: TGCAGCGTTGGGCCACAGGGGGCCGCAGATACGCGGTATTTT.

This clonotype was found a few times. The genes are TRBV20-1 and TRBJ2-3; 7 bases align to TRBD2. V was clipped by 3 bases and J by 0 bases; unmatched bases: 6. Germline assignment: CDR1 DFQATT and CDR2 SNEGSKA (reference sequence). The CDR3 extends over 15 amino acids. The CDR3 loop reads CSASVLATSTDTQYF. The DNA for the CDR3 is TGCAGTGCTAGTGTACTAGCGACTAGCACAGATACGCAGTATTTT.

This clonotype was seen only a few times. This chain links TRBV10-2 with TRBJ2-3, with TRBD2 matching 8 bases. Looked up from germline, CDR1 is WSHSY and CDR2 is SAAADI. With 7 bases clipped from V and 0 bases from J, the junction kept 9 bases outside the gene matches. This CDR3 is built from 16 residues. The CDR3 protein is CASNSWAGGSTDTQYF. CDR3 nucleotides: TGCGCCAGCAATTCCTGGGCGGGGGGAAGCACAGATACGCAGTATTTT.